Shown below are 3 T cell receptor beta chains from a single sample sequenced in a study of blood T cell repertoires in COVID-19. Clones were read by immunoSEQ multiplex PCR, and TCRdb kept only the in-frame ones, dropping some. This table holds 400,000 to 550,000 clones, around nine tenths found once. Sequencing was done on a sample of peripheral blood. All receptors come from a woman aged 25 to 39 with acute or convalescent COVID-19.

This sequence joins TRBV3-1 (or the pseudogene TRBV3-2) and TRBJ2-1; the D gene is possibly TRBD1 (6 bases). V was cut by 0 bases and J by 4 bases, with 10 bases left in between. CDR1 LGHDT and CDR2 YNNKEL come from the germline V gene (reference sequence). CDR3 length: 15 residues. Written as DNA, the CDR3 is TGTGCCAGCAGCCAAGATGGGACACCTTACAATGAGCAGTTCTTC. This gives the protein CASSQDGTPYNEQFF.

CDR3: CASSRRGAAEKLFF. As DNA, the CDR3 is TGTGCCAGCAGCCGCAGGGGGGCGGCTGAAAAACTGTTTTTT. The rearrangement links TRBV3-1 (or the pseudogene TRBV3-2) to TRBJ1-4, with 7 bases that match TRBD1. CDR1 and CDR2 from the germline V gene are LGHDT and YNNKEL (reference sequence). This CDR3 contains 14 residues. V gave up 4 bases and J gave up 7 bases; unmatched junction bases: 6.

The J gene is TRBJ1-5, the V gene TRBV27; tentatively, D is TRBD1 (6 bases). Between the trimmed V and J ends, which lost 6 bases and 2 bases, there was a span of 11 bases. CDR3 length: 14 amino acids. Looked up from germline, CDR1 is MNHEY and CDR2 is SMNVEV (reference sequence). The CDR3 DNA follows: TGTGCCAGCAGCTCAGGGGTAGGCAATCAGCCCCAGCATTTT. Its protein product is CASSSGVGNQPQHF.